Listed here are 26 T cell receptor beta chains from one sample, sequenced in a study of cytomegalovirus exposure and HLA in healthy donors (dated by TCRdb to the late 2010s). Preparation of the library involved the immunoSEQ multiplex PCR assay. For the multiplex PCR, a mixture combining 60 forward primers for TCR Vbeta segments and 13 reverse primers for TCR Jbeta segments was used. The clones in this table, taken by TCRdb from immuneACCESS, are in-frame only. Not every clone is retained; where verified, under half of the shortfall comes from an unresolved V gene, and the cause of the rest is unknown. A total of approximately 140,000 clones appear in this sample, around 80% of them only once. The ten largest clones capture approximately 3% of the sample. Sequenced input: PBMCs. These receptors originate from a boy aged 2 to 9 in good health and CMV-seronegative.

This chain connects TRBV18 to TRBJ1-4; D not resolved. Trimming stripped 3 bases from V and 8 bases from J, with 4 bases between. The germline V gene has CDR1 KGHSH and CDR2 LQKENI. CDR3 length equals 11 residues. The CDR3 DNA sequence: TGTGCCAGCTCACCGGGCGAAAAACTGTTTTTT. Its protein is CASSPGEKLFF.

In its sample, this clone was seen a few times. The chain employs TRBV5-1 and TRBJ2-5; 13 nucleotides line up with TRBD2. CDR3 length: 16 residues. V lost 4 bases to trimming and J lost 3 bases; unmatched junction nucleotides: 6. The germline V gene has CDR1 SGHRS and CDR2 YFSETQ. CDR3: CASSPGLAGMEETQYF. CDR3 DNA sequence: TGCGCCAGCAGCCCGGGACTAGCGGGGATGGAAGAGACCCAGTACTTC.

The chain carries TRBV27 and TRBJ1-5; 8 bases align to TRBD1. The CDR3 length is 15 residues. From germline, CDR1 is MNHEY and CDR2 SMNVEV (reference sequence). J gave up 4 bases and V 8 bases, and 10 bases lay outside the gene matches. CDR3 sequence reads: CASRSGQVINQPQHF. Here the CDR3 DNA reads TGTGCCAGCCGTTCGGGACAGGTGATTAATCAGCCCCAGCATTTT.

V usage is TRBV29-1 and J usage is TRBJ2-5; TRBD1 matches at 8 bases. This CDR3 spans 15 amino acids. The germline V gene encodes CDR1 SQVTM and CDR2 ANQGSEA. J gave up 2 bases and V 4 bases, and 9 bases lay outside the gene matches. CDR3 in amino acids: CSVAQGAGIQETQYF. In DNA form, the CDR3 reads TGCAGCGTTGCCCAGGGGGCTGGGATACAAGAGACCCAGTACTTC.

The chain is built from TRBV30 and TRBJ1-2; D is ambiguous. The CDR3 has 10 amino acids. Trimming pared 5 bases from V and 4 bases from J, leaving 5 bases between. Germline assignment: CDR1 GTSNPN and CDR2 SVGIG (reference sequence). CDR3 in amino acids: CAWGGYGYTF. In DNA form, the CDR3 reads TGTGCCTGGGGCGGCTATGGCTACACCTTC.

V and J are TRBV5-6 and TRBJ2-7; 7 bases match TRBD2. J was trimmed by 4 bases and V by 4 bases; bases with no gene match: 8. The CDR3 length is 14 residues. In germline, CDR1 is SGHDT, CDR2 YYEEEE. The CDR3 loop reads CASSPWGGLYEQYV. In nucleotides, the CDR3 is TGTGCCAGCAGCCCTTGGGGGGGGTTATACGAGCAGTACGTC.

The V and J genes are TRBV9 and TRBJ2-3, with TRBD2 matching over 11 bases. CDR3 size: 14 residues. Germline lookup yields CDR1 SGDLS and CDR2 YYNGEE. Trimming took 3 bases from V and 6 from J; bases not matched to a gene: 3. The CDR3 here is CASSATSGDDTQYF. The DNA of the CDR3 is TGTGCCAGCAGCGCGACTAGCGGGGATGATACGCAGTATTTT.

The chain carries TRBV9 and TRBJ2-2; maybe TRBD2 (7 bases). Trimming left V 5 bases short and J 3 bases short, with 14 bases between. Looked up from germline, CDR1 is SGDLS and CDR2 is YYNGEE. This CDR3 is 15 amino acids long. CDR3 amino acids: CASSPTGRDTGELFF. The CDR3 nucleotides read TGTGCCAGCAGTCCTACAGGGAGGGACACCGGGGAGCTGTTTTTT.

This clone was counted once. The chain has TRBV6-6 and TRBJ1-2, with D possibly matching TRBD1 (6 bases). Germline V gene data show CDR1 as MNHNY and CDR2 as SVGAGI (reference sequence). The CDR3 is 14 residues long. Between the trimmed V and J ends, which lost 2 bases and 8 bases, there was a span of 15 bases. In DNA, the CDR3 is TGTGCCAGCAGTTACGTACAGGGAAGAGAAGGCTACACCTTC. Translating it yields CASSYVQGREGYTF.

This chain uses TRBV2 with TRBJ2-7; tentatively, D is TRBD1 (5 bases). Looked up from germline, CDR1 is SNHLY and CDR2 is FYNNEI. With 4 bases removed from V and 0 bases from J, the gap between germline ends came to 7 bases. The CDR3 covers 13 residues. CDR3 nucleotides: TGTGCCAGCAGTGTGGGGCTCTCCTACGAGCAGTACGTC. Amino acid sequence: CASSVGLSYEQYV.

The V gene is TRBV28, the J gene TRBJ1-4, with 7 positions matching TRBD1. Germline-derived CDR1 and CDR2 are MDHEN and SYDVKM. The CDR3 contains 15 residues. The junction had 10 bases not matched to a gene; V was cut back by 4 bases and J by 8 bases. The CDR3 is CASSSKRGLREKLFF. The CDR3, as DNA: TGTGCCAGCAGTTCCAAAAGGGGGCTTCGGGAAAAACTGTTTTTT.

This clone has only one observation. V gene TRBV7-2 combines with J gene TRBJ2-7; D remains ambiguous. The CDR3 covers 16 residues. Germline V gene data show CDR1 as SGHTA and CDR2 as FQGNSA. The V end was cut by 5 bases, the J end by 5 bases, with 22 bases between. The CDR3 DNA is TGTGCCAGCAGCCCCCCGGTAGGCACAGTCCGAAACGAGCAGTACTTC. Encoded protein: CASSPPVGTVRNEQYF.

The genes are TRBV13 and TRBJ2-7, with a possible D match to TRBD1 (6 bases). This CDR3 contains 16 residues. V was cut by 6 bases and J by 0 bases, with 18 bases left in between. CDR1 and CDR2 from the germline V gene are PRHDT and FYEKMQ (reference sequence). CDR3 sequence reads: CASSPTGMGSSYEQYF. The CDR3 DNA is TGTGCCAGCAGTCCTACAGGGATGGGGAGCTCCTACGAGCAGTACTTC.

The chain uses TRBV6-6 and TRBJ2-3, with 7 bases aligning to TRBD1. CDR3 size: 14 residues. The V and J ends lost 6 bases and 1 base, in that order; junction bases with no gene match: 4. Germline V gives CDR1 MNHNY, CDR2 SVGAGI (reference sequence). The CDR3 nucleotides are TGTGCCAGCAGACCTACAGGGGGCACAGATACGCAGTATTTT. As protein: CASRPTGGTDTQYF.

As to this clone: A read error may produce the germline difference seen at one junction end. This chain's CDR3 is CSSSPSNRDSYEQYF. The CDR3 DNA reads as TGTTCCAGCAGCCCAAGTAACAGGGATTCCTACGAGCAGTACTTC. The chain has TRBV7-9 and TRBJ2-7, with a possible D match to TRBD1 (6 bases). Germline CDR1 is SEHNR and CDR2 is FQNEAQ (reference sequence). This CDR3 is 15 amino acids long.

The chain employs TRBV6-5 and TRBJ2-4; possibly TRBD2 for D (5 bases). CDR3 length: 16 amino acids. The V end was cut by 0 bases, the J end by 0 bases, with 9 bases between. Germline V CDR1 and CDR2: MNHEY, SVGAGI. CDR3 bases: TGTGCCAGCAGTTACTCGGAGGCCCTAGCCAAAAACATTCAGTACTTC. This gives the protein CASSYSEALAKNIQYF.

The V gene is TRBV4-1, the J gene TRBJ1-2; 7 bases agree with TRBD1. This CDR3 comprises 17 residues. J gave up 8 bases and V 0 bases, and 15 bases lay outside the gene matches. Germline-derived CDR1 and CDR2 are MGHRA and YSYEKL. CDR3 sequence: CASSQEEGAGGRSGYTF. Here the CDR3 DNA reads TGCGCCAGCAGCCAAGAAGAGGGGGCGGGGGGAAGGAGCGGCTACACCTTC.

The rearrangement joins TRBV5-1 to TRBJ2-3; D remains unclear. Trimming took off 1 base at V and 0 bases at J, with 12 bases between the two ends. The CDR3 consists of 16 residues. Germline V lookup: CDR1 SGHRS, CDR2 YFSETQ. The CDR3 sequence: CASSLQTHSSTDTQYF. For the CDR3, the DNA is TGCGCCAGCAGCTTGCAGACTCACTCTAGCACAGATACGCAGTATTTT.

V gene TRBV9 combines with J gene TRBJ2-3, with 9 bases lining up with TRBD2. This CDR3 is built from 16 residues. Trimming cost V 4 bases and J 4 bases; bases outside gene matches: 10. From germline, CDR1 is SGDLS and CDR2 YYNGEE. CDR3 loop: CASSFRAGGPPDTQYF. The CDR3 nucleotides are TGTGCCAGCAGCTTCCGTGCGGGGGGGCCACCAGATACGCAGTATTTT.

V gene TRBV6-6 combines with J gene TRBJ2-1; 10 nucleotides match TRBD2. The CDR3 has 15 residues. The V and J ends lost 4 bases and 8 bases, in that order; junction bases with no gene match: 8. Per germline, CDR1 MNHNY and CDR2 SVGAGI (reference sequence). As DNA, the CDR3 is TGTGCCAGCAGTTGGGGACTAGCGCGAGGCGATGAGCAGTTCTTC. Translated: CASSWGLARGDEQFF.

The chain recombines TRBV6-5 with TRBJ1-1, with D uncertain. The CDR3 loop spans 16 amino acids. V was clipped by 3 bases and J by 4 bases, with 18 bases between them. The germline V gene has CDR1 MNHEY and CDR2 SVGAGI. The CDR3, as DNA: TGTGCCAGCAGTTATTCTGGACGGGGAGGGCGCACTGAAGCTTTCTTT. Its translation is CASSYSGRGGRTEAFF.

In DNA form, the CDR3 reads TGTGCCACCAGCAGGGACTTCTACGAGCAGTACTTC. Its translation: CATSRDFYEQYF. J is TRBJ2-7 and V is TRBV15, with D possibly TRBD2 on 5 matching bases. V lost 3 bases to trimming and J lost 3 bases, with 6 bases between them. Germline lookup yields CDR1 LNHNV and CDR2 YYDKDF (reference sequence). This CDR3 has 12 amino acids.

The rearrangement links TRBV7-9 to TRBJ1-2, with 7 bases identical to TRBD1. CDR1 SEHNR and CDR2 FQNEAQ come from the germline V gene (reference sequence). Trimming took 7 bases from V and 3 from J; bases not matched to a gene: 14. The CDR3 runs 16 residues. Here the CDR3 DNA reads TGTGCCAGCATTACCCTGAACAGGGGACCCTACTATGGCTACACCTTC. Protein sequence: CASITLNRGPYYGYTF. The complete variable domain, with remaining parts taken from reference TRBV7-9 and TRBJ1-2, reads DTGVSQNPRHKITKRGQNVTFRCDPISEHNRLYWYRQTLGQGPEFLTYFQNEAQLEKSRLLSDRFSAERPKGSFSTLEIQRTEQGDSAMYLCASITLNRGPYYGYTFGSGTRLTVV.

V usage is TRBV6-5 and J usage is TRBJ2-1; D is perhaps TRBD1 (5 bases). The CDR3 is 13 amino acids. V lost 0 bases, J lost 9 bases, and 9 bases lay in between. Per germline, CDR1 MNHEY and CDR2 SVGAGI. The CDR3 is CASSYSAQGEQFF. The CDR3 coding sequence is TGTGCCAGCAGTTACTCGGCCCAGGGTGAGCAGTTCTTC.

The chain is built from TRBV10-3 and TRBJ1-6; D is undetermined. Germline V gene sequence: CDR1 ENHRY, CDR2 SYGVKD. This CDR3 contains 13 residues. V was trimmed by 7 bases and J by 2 bases, leaving 6 bases between them. DNA of the CDR3: TGTGCCATCACCGGTACCTATAATTCACCCCTCCACTTT. Translated: CAITGTYNSPLHF.

CDR3 loop: CASSLEAGGRLYGYTF. CDR3 in DNA: TGTGCCAGCAGCTTGGAGGCAGGGGGTCGGCTTTATGGCTACACCTTC. The chain recombines TRBV5-6 with TRBJ1-2, with TRBD1 matching over 7 bases. CDR1 is SGHDT, CDR2 YYEEEE, per germline. CDR3 length equals 16 residues. With 0 bases clipped from V and 5 bases from J, the junction kept 10 bases outside the gene matches.